These 28 T cell receptor beta chains share one sample of origin, sequenced in a study of molecular identifiers for immune sequencing clone quantification. TCRdb fed the PCR reads into MiXCR, producing one record per CDR3 protein. The table has 550,000 to 750,000 distinct CDR3 sequences, 15% to 20% seen once. The sample taken for sequencing was naive CD8+ T cells from blood, with Jurkat cell RNA spiked in. The subset: FACS-sorted CD8+CD4-CCR7+CD45RA+ naive T cells. These receptors came from a human donor in good health. Some libraries in this study had Jurkat cell RNA spiked in.

There are many counts of this clonotype. The V gene is TRBV20-1, the J gene TRBJ2-7; maybe TRBD1 (5 bases). Germline V gives CDR1 DFQATT, CDR2 SNEGSKA (reference sequence). This CDR3 comprises 13 residues. The germline V and J ends were trimmed by 3 bases and 3 bases, with 12 bases remaining between them. The CDR3 nucleotides are TGCAGTGCTAGTTCAGACAGTAACTACGAGCAGTACTTC. Translating gives CSASSDSNYEQYF.

This clonotype was seen many times. V usage is TRBV20-1 and J usage is TRBJ2-2, with no clear D. CDR3 length: 12 residues. V lost 3 bases and J 7 bases, leaving 9 bases between the germline ends. Germline V gene sequence: CDR1 DFQATT, CDR2 SNEGSKA (reference sequence). The CDR3, as DNA: TGCAGTGCTAGGGCACCGAACGGGGAGCTGTTTTTT. As protein: CSARAPNGELFF.

Points on this clonotype: At one boundary the junction diverges from the germline segment, which might be a read error. The rearrangement joins TRBV27 to TRBJ1-2, with 11 bases matching TRBD1. Germline-derived CDR1 and CDR2 are MNHEY and SMNVEV (reference sequence). CDR3 size: 15 residues. As DNA, the CDR3 is TGTGCCAGCAGTTTAGGGACAGGGGGGAACTATGGCTACGCCTTC. Its translation: CASSLGTGGNYGYAF.

This clonotype has more than one count but fewer than ten. The rearrangement joins TRBV9 to TRBJ1-1; D not certain. V lost 4 bases, J lost 4 bases, and 17 bases lay in between. The CDR3 is 15 amino acids. CDR1 SGDLS and CDR2 YYNGEE come from the germline V gene. As DNA, the CDR3 is TGTGCCAGCAGCCCAGAGGGAACGAGTTCCACTGAAGCTTTCTTT. This codes for CASSPEGTSSTEAFF.

This clonotype came up many times. The V call is TRBV6-1, the J call TRBJ2-5, with D hard to call. The germline V gene encodes CDR1 MNHNS and CDR2 SASEGT. Between the trimmed V and J ends, which lost 6 bases and 3 bases, there was a span of 11 bases. This CDR3 contains 13 residues. As DNA, the CDR3 is TGTGCCAGCAGCCCAATTTCGGAAGAGACCCAGTACTTC. Residues: CASSPISEETQYF.

In regard to this clonotype: A much larger clone lies a single base off, so this may be a read error. The chain uses TRBV19 and TRBJ2-3; no reliable D call. V lost 7 bases, J lost 5 bases, and 19 bases lay in between. This CDR3 has 15 residues. Germline V gene data show CDR1 as LNHDA and CDR2 as SQIVND (reference sequence). DNA for the CDR3: TGTGCCAGTAATAATGACTTTTCTTGGGGAGATACGCAGTATTTT. Its protein is CASNNDFSWGDTQYF.

This clonotype has a count of ten or more. CDR3 sequence reads: CASGSPYEQYF. The DNA for the CDR3 is TGTGCTAGTGGTTCCCCCTACGAGCAGTACTTC. J is TRBJ2-7 and V is TRBV12-5; D is unclear. Germline loops: CDR1 LGHNT, CDR2 FRNRAP. The CDR3 consists of 11 residues. The V end was cut by 4 bases, the J end by 2 bases, with 3 bases between.

This clonotype was picked up many times. The rearrangement joins TRBV4-3 to TRBJ2-3; D might be TRBD1 or TRBD2, each matching 5 bases. Germline CDR1 and CDR2: LGHNA and YSLEER. Trimming shortened V by 0 bases and J by 6 bases, and 16 bases separated the two germline ends. The CDR3 loop spans 16 amino acids. The CDR3, as DNA: TGCGCCAGCAGCCAAGATAGGGGACCAACGGAGGATACGCAGTATTTT. This gives the protein CASSQDRGPTEDTQYF.

The CDR3 reads CASSFRGAVSYEQYF. The CDR3 region has the DNA TGTGCCAGCAGTTTTCGGGGGGCAGTGTCCTACGAGCAGTACTTC. This chain connects TRBV27 to TRBJ2-7; D may be TRBD2 (7 bases). This CDR3 contains 15 residues. Trimming took off 3 bases at V and 1 base at J, with 13 bases between the two ends. Germline V CDR1 and CDR2: MNHEY, SMNVEV (reference sequence).

There are many counts of this clonotype. The chain carries TRBV5-1 and TRBJ2-3, with D perhaps TRBD2 (6 bases). This CDR3 comprises 16 residues. CDR1 and CDR2 (germline): SGHRS, YFSETQ. V was clipped by 0 bases and J by 3 bases, with 14 bases between them. DNA of the CDR3: TGCGCCAGCAGCTTGGTTGAGGGAGGCGTGACAGATACGCAGTATTTT. Its protein product is CASSLVEGGVTDTQYF.

The V and J genes are TRBV11-2 and TRBJ2-1; TRBD1 is a possible D gene (6 bases). From germline, CDR1 is SGHAT and CDR2 FQNNGV. Trimming took off 4 bases at V and 4 bases at J, with 20 bases between the two ends. The CDR3 sequence is 17 residues long. As DNA, the CDR3 is TGTGCCAGCAGCTCAGTTCTGGGGGCTCTATCTTACAATGAGCAGTTCTTC. Translation gives CASSSVLGALSYNEQFF.

This clonotype appeared many times. The chain has TRBV11-2 and TRBJ2-7; D not certain. With 2 bases removed from V and 2 bases from J, the gap between germline ends came to 10 bases. Germline V gene lookup returns CDR1 SGHAT and CDR2 FQNNGV. The length of the CDR3 is 14 residues. CDR3 sequence reads: CASSLISAAYEQYF. In nucleotides, the CDR3 is TGTGCCAGCAGCTTAATAAGCGCCGCCTACGAGCAGTACTTC.

V usage is TRBV6-2 or TRBV6-3 and J usage is TRBJ2-7; D unclear. V was clipped by 0 bases and J by 4 bases, with 13 bases between them. Germline lookup yields CDR1 MNHEY and CDR2 SVGEGT. The CDR3 length is 15 residues. DNA for the CDR3: TGTGCCAGCAGTTACTCGATGGGAAAGGGTTACGAGCAGTACTTC. Translation gives CASSYSMGKGYEQYF.

This clonotype has a count of ten or more. In DNA, the CDR3 is TGTGCCAGCAGCCTTCGGGCAGGGGTCCCCACAGATACGCAGTATTTT. Its protein is CASSLRAGVPTDTQYF. The chain joins TRBV13 to TRBJ2-3; D may be TRBD1 (6 bases). V was cut by 5 bases and J by 2 bases, with 17 bases left in between. Per the germline V gene, CDR1 is PRHDT and CDR2 is FYEKMQ (reference sequence). This CDR3 contains 16 residues.

About this clonotype itself: A read error may be the cause here, since a much bigger clone is one base away. The rearrangement joins TRBV15 to TRBJ1-1; D is ambiguous. V lost 3 bases, J lost 4 bases, and 9 bases lay in between. Per the germline V gene, CDR1 is LNHNV and CDR2 is YYDKDF (reference sequence). This CDR3 is 13 amino acids long. The CDR3 DNA is TGTGCCACCAGCAGCGAGATAAGCACTGAAGCTTTCTTT. Encoded protein: CATSSEISTEAFF.

The chain is built from TRBV30 and TRBJ2-3; either TRBD1 or TRBD2 may fit D (5 bases each). Per the germline V gene, CDR1 is GTSNPN and CDR2 is SVGIG (reference sequence). V shed 4 bases and J shed 2 bases, with 22 bases lying between them. The CDR3 has 17 residues. CDR3 in amino acids: CAWNEPGPAENTDTQYF. DNA of the CDR3: TGTGCCTGGAATGAACCGGGACCAGCGGAGAACACAGATACGCAGTATTTT.

This clonotype appeared many times. The chain recombines TRBV27 with TRBJ2-7, with D perhaps given as TRBD1 or TRBD2 (5 bases each). CDR3 length equals 13 residues. The germline CDR1 and CDR2 sequences are MNHEY and SMNVEV (reference sequence). Trimming cost V 11 bases and J 1 base, with 15 bases left between them. The CDR3 is CALVGWGSYEQYF. In DNA form, the CDR3 reads TGTGCCCTAGTCGGGTGGGGGTCCTACGAGCAGTACTTC.

This clonotype has just a few counts. J is TRBJ1-6 and V is TRBV19; D is unresolved. Germline lookup yields CDR1 LNHDA and CDR2 SQIVND (reference sequence). CDR3 size: 14 residues. Trimming took 1 base from V and 10 from J, leaving 11 bases between them. CDR3 in amino acids: CASSIGGEGSPLHF. DNA for the CDR3: TGTGCCAGTAGTATAGGCGGGGAAGGATCACCCCTCCACTTT.

This clonotype was recorded many times. J is TRBJ2-7 and V is TRBV29-1, with TRBD1 matching over 8 bases. Germline trimming cut 1 base from V and 6 bases from J; bases unmatched to any gene: 8. Germline CDR1 SQVTM, CDR2 ANQGSEA. The CDR3 sequence is 14 residues long. The CDR3, as DNA: TGCAGCGTTGAAGCACAGGGGGACGGGCTCGAGCAGTACTTC. Amino acid sequence: CSVEAQGDGLEQYF.

The J gene is TRBJ2-1, the V gene TRBV5-1, with 7 bases identical to TRBD1. Germline values: CDR1 SGHRS, CDR2 YFSETQ. This CDR3 spans 12 amino acids. V shed 3 bases, J shed 16 bases, and the junction held 10 bases outside the gene matches. CDR3 loop: CASSSTDREEFF. The CDR3 DNA follows: TGCGCCAGCAGCTCAACAGACAGGGAAGAATTCTTC.

At least ten counts were recorded for this clonotype. The chain links TRBV4-1 to TRBJ2-3; 8 positions match TRBD2. The CDR3 covers 15 residues. V lost 4 bases and J lost 2; bases outside the gene matches: 5. Germline values: CDR1 MGHRA, CDR2 YSYEKL. For the CDR3, the DNA is TGCGCCAGCAGCCGAGTGACTAGCGACACAGATACGCAGTATTTT. Its translation is CASSRVTSDTDTQYF.

This clonotype was observed at least ten times. The chain couples TRBV6-5 to TRBJ2-7; possibly TRBD1 or TRBD2 for D (5 bases each). Germline CDR1 MNHEY, CDR2 SVGAGI. The CDR3 contains 16 residues. Trimming took 6 bases from V and 2 from J, leaving 20 bases between them. The CDR3 is CASRPGREGPTYEQYF. In DNA, the CDR3 is TGTGCCAGCAGACCTGGCCGTGAGGGGCCAACCTACGAGCAGTACTTC.

The chain links TRBV10-3 to TRBJ2-3; 12 bases fit TRBD2. V was clipped by 2 bases and J by 0 bases; unmatched bases: 15. CDR3 length: 21 amino acids. CDR1 and CDR2 from the germline V gene are ENHRY and SYGVKD. The CDR3 region is CAISEPLTSGRYWASTDTQYF. DNA for the CDR3: TGTGCCATCAGTGAGCCGTTGACTAGCGGGAGATACTGGGCTAGCACAGATACGCAGTATTTT.

This clonotype was detected ten times or more. This chain connects TRBV12-3 or TRBV12-4 to TRBJ1-1; D may be TRBD1 (5 bases). The V gene lost 6 bases and the J gene lost 1 base, with 12 bases spanning the gap. The CDR3 loop spans 14 amino acids. DNA of the CDR3: TGTGCCAGCAGCCCCTCCGGGGCGAACACTGAAGCTTTCTTT. Its translation: CASSPSGANTEAFF.

In this sample, this clonotype turned up many times. The chain uses TRBV6-5 and TRBJ2-7, with 9 bases that match TRBD2. V trimming: 5 bases; J trimming: 4 bases; junction bases outside the gene matches: 9. This CDR3 spans 15 amino acids. CDR1 and CDR2 from the germline V gene are MNHEY and SVGAGI. The CDR3 DNA reads as TGTGCCAGCAGTATGGGACTAGCAAACCTTTACGAGCAGTACTTC. The encoded protein is CASSMGLANLYEQYF.

This clonotype was detected many times. J is TRBJ2-4 and V is TRBV6-5; 8 bases line up with TRBD1. CDR3 length equals 14 residues. Trimming cost V 6 bases and J 8 bases; bases outside gene matches: 9. CDR1 MNHEY and CDR2 SVGAGI come from the germline V gene. CDR3 amino acids: CASSLQGAMDIQYF. In DNA, the CDR3 is TGTGCCAGCAGCCTTCAGGGGGCAATGGACATTCAGTACTTC.

This clonotype was picked up many times. This rearrangement joins TRBV28 to TRBJ2-7, with 7 bases fitting TRBD2. The germline CDR1 and CDR2 sequences are MDHEN and SYDVKM. V lost 5 bases to trimming and J lost 3 bases; unmatched junction nucleotides: 10. This CDR3 region has 15 residues. CDR3 DNA sequence: TGTGCCAGCAGTACCGTAGCTAGCGGAGACTACGAGCAGTACTTC. It is translated as CASSTVASGDYEQYF. The full variable domain, with the rest looked up from reference TRBV28 and TRBJ2-7, is DVKVTQSSRYLVKRTGEKVFLECVQDMDHENMFWYRQDPGLGLRLIYFSYDVKMKEKGDIPEGYSVSREKKERFSLILESASTNQTSMYLCASSTVASGDYEQYFGPGTRLTVT.

A word on this clonotype: This may be a read error, as it is one base from a much larger clone. V usage is TRBV2 and J usage is TRBJ2-7, with TRBD2 matching 8 bases. Trimming at V came to 4 bases and at J to 2 bases, leaving 16 bases not matched to a gene. Germline V gene sequence: CDR1 SNHLY, CDR2 FYNNEI. There are 18 residues in the CDR3. CDR3 DNA sequence: TGTGCCAGCAGTGTGGACAGCTCGCGGGGGGTCGAAACCTACGAGCAGTACTTC. Amino acid sequence: CASSVDSSRGVETYEQYF. Together with reference TRBV2 and TRBJ2-7, the CDR3 gives the full variable domain: EPEVTQTPSHQVTQMGQEVILRCVPISNHLYFYWYRQILGQKVEFLVSFYNNEISEKSEIFDDQFSVERPDGSNFTLKIRSTKLEDSAMYFCASSVDSSRGVETYEQYFGPGTRLTVT.